This T cell receptor beta chain was sequenced in a study of blood T cells in healthy people across ages. Alongside a J-beta primer mix, a sample-barcoded 5' primer served in a second PCR lasting roughly 6 to 11 cycles. TCRdb reanalysed the 5' RACE reads using MiXCR and keeps one entry per CDR3 protein. Here the sample spans more than 1.4 million distinct CDR3 sequences, around 42% being singletons. In germline, CDR1 is LGHDT, CDR2 YNNKEL (reference sequence). The CDR3 loop spans 18 amino acids. Trimming removed 5 bases from V and 2 bases from J, with 24 bases in between. This receptor was taken from a young woman in good health. Specimen: blood. The chain employs TRBV3-1 and TRBJ2-5; perhaps TRBD2 as D (7 bases). The CDR3 reads CASSDSRGASGPQETQYF. CDR3 nucleotide sequence: TGTGCCAGCAGCGACAGTCGGGGGGCTAGCGGCCCACAAGAGACCCAGTACTTC.